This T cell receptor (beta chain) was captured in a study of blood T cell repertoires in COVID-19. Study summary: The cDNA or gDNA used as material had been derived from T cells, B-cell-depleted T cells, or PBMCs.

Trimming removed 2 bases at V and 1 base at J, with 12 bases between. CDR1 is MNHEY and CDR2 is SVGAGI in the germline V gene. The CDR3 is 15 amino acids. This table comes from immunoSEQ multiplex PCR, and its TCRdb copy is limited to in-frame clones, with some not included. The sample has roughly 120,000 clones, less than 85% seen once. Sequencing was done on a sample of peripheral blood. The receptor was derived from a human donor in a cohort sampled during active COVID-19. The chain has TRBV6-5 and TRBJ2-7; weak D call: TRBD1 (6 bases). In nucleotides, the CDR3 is TGTGCCAGCAGTTACCTCGGGACACCATCCTACGAGCAGTACTTC. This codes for CASSYLGTPSYEQYF.